This TCR beta chain is from a study of CD8+ T cells in alopecia areata. V lost 3 bases, J lost 5 bases, and 5 bases stayed unmatched. The CDR3 contains 14 residues. Germline CDR1 and CDR2: SQVTM and ANQGSEA. Notes on the study in general: Scalp sequencing captures resident alphabeta T cells of normal skin too.

RNA extraction was followed by reverse transcription into cDNA, which acted as the sequencing template. Repertoires were generated with immunoSEQ multiplex PCR, while TCRdb's copy carries only in-frame clones and drops some. The sample includes under 150,000 clones, about 50% seen only once; the top ten take about 10%. Researchers gathered lesional scalp punch biopsies and peripheral blood from patients with alopecia areata. Comments on this clone: Its target is not known.

The receptor was isolated from a human donor with alopecia areata. The sequenced sample consisted of NKG2D-low CD8+ T cells sorted from blood. The V call is TRBV29-1, the J call TRBJ2-1; 9 nucleotides match TRBD1. This chain's CDR3 is CSVDGTGKNNEQFF. CDR3 coding DNA: TGCAGCGTTGACGGGACAGGGAAGAACAATGAGCAGTTCTTC.